This TCR beta chain appears in the sequencing data of a study of blood T cell dynamics during melanoma immunotherapy (dated by TCRdb to about 2020). As for the study more broadly: Patients had metastatic melanoma and received first-line pembrolizumab or nivolumab plus ipilimumab as standard of care in the United Kingdom. To find early correlates of response, the study profiled the peripheral T cell receptor repertoires of patients with metastatic melanoma both before and after one cycle of checkpoint inhibitor therapy. The training cohort was made up of consecutive patients, while a further independent group of patients from the same centre was pooled to form an external validation set. Points the paper makes about the study in general: Whether the T cell clones driving repertoire changes were melanoma-specific or reflected general immune activation could not be determined in the study. The relatively small sample size was acknowledged as a potential limitation on generalization of the results. A bifurcated reorganization of the PBMC repertoire at W3, with increased clonality or increased diversity, was observed in patients who later achieved disease control, unlike in progressors.

Explained via the paper, the time point label denotes: week 3, after first cycle of checkpoint inhibitor. Blood was sampled before treatment (T0) and at week 3 (W3), after the first cycle of checkpoint blockade. Except for two patients with rapid clinical progression, response was assessed 12 weeks after the first infusion by RECIST 1.1; disease control meant complete response, partial response or stable disease. Patients were excluded for prior systemic cancer treatment, concomitant immunosuppressant therapy or synchronous other active malignancies. To track both circulating cells and T cell turnover, TCR beta was sequenced from bulk PBMC as well as from plasma cell-free DNA. Lymphoprep and SepMate tubes were used to isolate PBMC from blood, and red cell lysis was then performed. DNA from PBMC and sorted T cell subsets was extracted with QIAamp DNA Blood Mini kits. Only one count was recorded for this clone. The specificity of this receptor is unknown. Base qualities are missing; no much larger clone stands one base away.

Every bulk PBMC sample was loaded with the same fixed amount of 350 to 450 ng of DNA. TCR beta CDR3 sequences were amplified from genomic DNA using the immunoSEQ TCRb Assay kit according to manufacturer instructions. The KAPA Library Quantification Kit for Illumina platforms was used to quantify pooled libraries by qPCR. Pooled libraries were sequenced on an Illumina NextSeq 500, clustered at 0.6-1.1 pM. Per the authors' processing: TCR data were analyzed using immunoSEQ ANALYZER and the R LymphoSeq package. A rearrangement efficiency score was calculated as productive divided by the sum of productive and non-productive CDR3 sequences. Clonality was assessed using the Gini coefficient and diversity using the Renyi index at alpha=1, with pairwise comparisons between timepoints within each patient. Clonal relatedness, based on an edit distance of 3, and repertoire similarity, based on the Bhattacharyya coefficient, were both computed in LymphoSeq. Linear discriminant analysis on week-3 changes in clonality and diversity was built with the R MASS and caret packages to classify response. TCRdb provides this immuneACCESS table in a form limited to in-frame rearrangements. Some clones are lacking; in checked studies, under half of them reflect an unresolved V gene, and why the rest are absent is not known. For V, J and clone size, that table is used; D and trimming come from the DNA. Within this sample are some 5,900 clones, with approximately 84% of them counted one time only. Jointly, the top ten make up 10% of the sample.

The CDR1 and CDR2 encoded by the germline V gene are SGDLS and YYNGEE. V is reduced by 1 base and J by 5 bases, leaving a spacing of 16 bases between them. From its cysteine to its phenylalanine, the CDR3 spans 15 amino acids. Only the CDR3 DNA is retained, 45 bases long and in frame from the first base. This TCR was sampled from a human donor with melanoma. The sequencing used blood, collected from a patient treated with checkpoint blockade. The chain was built from TRBV9 and TRBJ2-7; too little of a D gene remains to name it. The DNA sequence is TGTGCCAGCAGCGTAACGGCCCACTTTTATGACGAGCAGTACTTC. Its coded protein is CASSVTAHFYDEQYF.